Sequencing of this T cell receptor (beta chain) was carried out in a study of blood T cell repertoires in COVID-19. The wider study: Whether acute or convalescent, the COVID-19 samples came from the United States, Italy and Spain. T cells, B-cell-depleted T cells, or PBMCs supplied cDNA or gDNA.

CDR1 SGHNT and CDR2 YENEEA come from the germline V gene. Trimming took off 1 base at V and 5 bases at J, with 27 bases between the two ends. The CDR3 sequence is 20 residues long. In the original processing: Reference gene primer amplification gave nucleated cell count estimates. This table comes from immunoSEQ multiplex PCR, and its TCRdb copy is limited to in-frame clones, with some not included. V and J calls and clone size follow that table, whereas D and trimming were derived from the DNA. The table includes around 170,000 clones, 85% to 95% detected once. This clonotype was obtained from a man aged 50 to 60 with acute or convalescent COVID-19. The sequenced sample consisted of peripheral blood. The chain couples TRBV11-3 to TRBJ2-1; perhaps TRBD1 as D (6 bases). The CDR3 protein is CASSLGGGTRGQIDNNEQFF. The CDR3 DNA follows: TGTGCCAGCAGCTTAGGAGGGGGAACCCGCGGTCAAATAGATAACAATGAGCAGTTCTTC.